The 28 T cell receptor beta chains given below trace back to one sample, sequenced in a study of cytomegalovirus exposure and HLA in healthy donors. 60 Vbeta and 13 Jbeta primers were used in PCR. The repertoire was sequenced with immunoSEQ multiplex PCR; TCRdb's copy has only in-frame clones and lacks some. The data show some 140,000 clones, approximately 79% seen once. The specimen sequenced was PBMCs. The receptors derive from a woman in her fifties or sixties in good health and CMV-seropositive.

The V call is TRBV11-2, the J call TRBJ1-2; D gene ambiguous. Germline CDR1 and CDR2: SGHAT and FQNNGV. The CDR3 has 15 amino acids. Trimming removed 1 base from V and 0 bases from J, with 9 bases in between. CDR3 nucleotide sequence: TGTGCCAGCAGCTTAGTAACCCAGGCTAACTATGGCTACACCTTC. Translating it yields CASSLVTQANYGYTF. Full variable domain (rest looked up from reference TRBV11-2 and TRBJ1-2): EAGVAQSPRYKIIEKRQSVAFWCNPISGHATLYWYQQILGQGPKLLIQFQNNGVVDDSQLPKDRFSAERLKGVDSTLKIQPAKLEDSAVYLCASSLVTQANYGYTFGSGTRLTVV.

This sequence joins TRBV6-1 and TRBJ1-1; TRBD1 is a possible D gene (5 bases). Trimming took 7 bases from V and 3 from J, leaving 15 bases between them. In germline, CDR1 is MNHNS, CDR2 SASEGT. There are 14 residues in the CDR3. The CDR3 DNA follows: TGTGCCAGCAAGATCAGGGTAGAGCACACTGAAGCTTTCTTT. Amino acid sequence: CASKIRVEHTEAFF.

The CDR3 bases are TGTGCCAGCAGGGAGACTAGCGGGGGCTACGAGCAGTACTTC. Amino acids: CASRETSGGYEQYF. The chain joins TRBV13 to TRBJ2-7; 12 nucleotides line up with TRBD2. This CDR3 is 14 amino acids long. The V and J ends lost 6 bases and 3 bases, in that order; junction bases with no gene match: 3. Germline CDR1 PRHDT, CDR2 FYEKMQ (reference sequence).

This clone was recorded a few times. This chain connects TRBV6-6 to TRBJ2-1; maybe TRBD1 (5 bases). The germline V gene has CDR1 MNHNY and CDR2 SVGAGI (reference sequence). V lost 0 bases and J 6 bases, leaving 9 bases between the germline ends. The CDR3 has 14 residues. CDR3 sequence: CASSYSGASNEQFF. DNA of the CDR3: TGTGCCAGCAGTTACTCAGGGGCCTCCAATGAGCAGTTCTTC.

The chain is built from TRBV19 and TRBJ2-3, with 7 positions matching TRBD2. The CDR3 sequence is 15 residues long. The germline CDR1 and CDR2 sequences are LNHDA and SQIVND (reference sequence). V lost 5 bases, J lost 2 bases, and 7 bases stayed unmatched. DNA of the CDR3: TGTGCCAGTAGTCGGACTAGTACCACCACAGATACGCAGTATTTT. Amino acids: CASSRTSTTTDTQYF.

This clone came up a few times. V and J are TRBV19 and TRBJ1-2; D is perhaps TRBD1 (5 bases). V was pared by 2 bases and J by 4 bases, with 17 bases between. The length of the CDR3 is 16 residues. Germline V CDR1 and CDR2: LNHDA, SQIVND (reference sequence). CDR3: CASSITQTVRTYGYTF. In DNA form, the CDR3 reads TGTGCCAGTAGTATAACCCAGACAGTCAGAACCTATGGCTACACCTTC.

This CDR3 is CASSNLRQGGYTF. In nucleotides, the CDR3 is TGTGCCAGCAGCAACCTAAGACAGGGCGGCTACACCTTC. This chain joins TRBV28 and TRBJ1-2, with TRBD1 identical over 7 bases. CDR1 and CDR2 from the germline V gene are MDHEN and SYDVKM. The length of the CDR3 is 13 residues. The trim removed 6 bases at V and 8 bases at J, leaving 9 bases unmatched.

This clone appeared a single time. The chain recombines TRBV19 with TRBJ2-7; no clear D gene. The CDR3 is 13 residues long. Between the trimmed V and J ends, which lost 3 bases and 2 bases, there was a span of 8 bases. Germline V gene data show CDR1 as LNHDA and CDR2 as SQIVND (reference sequence). The CDR3, as DNA: TGTGCCAGTAGTATGGAGCCGGCCTACGAGCAGTACTTC. Translated: CASSMEPAYEQYF.

The table lists this clone with a few counts. The chain carries TRBV5-1 and TRBJ2-3; 13 bases match TRBD2. CDR3 size: 15 residues. V was clipped by 4 bases and J by 6 bases; unmatched bases: 5. Germline assignment: CDR1 SGHRS and CDR2 YFSETQ. In DNA, the CDR3 is TGCGCCAGCAGCCAACTAGCGGGGGGGGCGGATACGCAGTATTTT. Translation: CASSQLAGGADTQYF.

V is TRBV7-9 and J is TRBJ2-1; 7 bases map to TRBD2. The ends lost 4 bases at V and 6 bases at J; junction bases unmatched: 0. The CDR3 is made up of 12 amino acids. CDR1 and CDR2 from the germline V gene are SEHNR and FQNEAQ (reference sequence). CDR3 coding DNA: TGTGCCAGCAGCTCGGGAGGCAATGAGCAGTTCTTC. Protein product: CASSSGGNEQFF.

The chain carries TRBV29-1 and TRBJ1-1; no definite D call. V was shortened by 7 bases and J by 6 bases, with 12 bases between the two germline ends. The CDR3 contains 11 residues. Germline values: CDR1 SQVTM, CDR2 ANQGSEA. CDR3 residues: CSAGSSAEAFF. The DNA for the CDR3 is TGCAGCGCCGGGAGTAGCGCTGAAGCTTTCTTT.

Only one count was recorded for this clone. The rearrangement joins TRBV18 to TRBJ2-1; TRBD1 aligns across 10 bases. The CDR3 length is 12 residues. Germline CDR1 is KGHSH and CDR2 is LQKENI. Losses at the gene ends were 5 bases for V and 15 bases for J; bases not matched to a gene: 7. The CDR3 is CASSDRGRGPFF. Here the CDR3 DNA reads TGTGCCAGCTCAGACAGGGGGCGAGGTCCGTTCTTC.

This clone was seen more than once but under ten times. Other nucleotide sequences in the sample specify the same CDR3. The V and J genes are TRBV28 and TRBJ2-7; no reliable D call. V lost 6 bases to trimming and J lost 1 base, with 10 bases between them. Looked up from germline, CDR1 is MDHEN and CDR2 is SYDVKM. The CDR3 length is 13 residues. The CDR3 coding sequence is TGTGCCAGCAGCCCGACGGGTTCCTACGAGCAGTACTTC. This sequence encodes CASSPTGSYEQYF. Drawing the rest from reference TRBV28 and TRBJ2-7, the complete variable domain is DVKVTQSSRYLVKRTGEKVFLECVQDMDHENMFWYRQDPGLGLRLIYFSYDVKMKEKGDIPEGYSVSREKKERFSLILESASTNQTSMYLCASSPTGSYEQYFGPGTRLTVT.

The chain links TRBV28 to TRBJ2-1; 11 nucleotides line up with TRBD2. There are 18 residues in the CDR3. The ends lost 5 bases at V and 0 bases at J; junction bases unmatched: 9. The germline gives CDR1 MDHEN, CDR2 SYDVKM. CDR3 DNA sequence: TGTGCCAGCAGTAGGGCTAGCGGGGGGCACAGCTCCTACAATGAGCAGTTCTTC. It specifies CASSRASGGHSSYNEQFF.

This chain uses TRBV5-4 with TRBJ2-1; no clear D. V dropped 3 bases and J dropped 4 bases, with 5 bases sitting between them. The CDR3 contains 12 residues. From germline, CDR1 is SGHNT and CDR2 YYREEE (reference sequence). CDR3 loop: CASSSQYNEQFF. The CDR3 DNA follows: TGTGCCAGCAGCTCCCAATACAATGAGCAGTTCTTC. Full variable domain (outside the CDR3, taken from reference TRBV5-4 and TRBJ2-1): ETGVTQSPTHLIKTRGQQVTLRCSSQSGHNTVSWYQQALGQGPQFIFQYYREEENGRGNFPPRFSGLQFPNYSSELNVNALELDDSALYLCASSSQYNEQFFGPGTRLTVL.

Concerning this clone: A junction end diverges from the germline sequence, so it may reflect a read error. The chain recombines TRBV7-9 with TRBJ1-2, with D maybe TRBD1 (6 bases). Germline V gene sequence: CDR1 SEHNR, CDR2 FQNEAQ (reference sequence). The CDR3 contains 15 residues. CDR3 sequence reads: CASSLAGDMNCGYTF. CDR3 DNA sequence: TGTGCCAGCAGCTTAGCAGGGGACATGAACTGTGGCTACACCTTC.

The rearrangement uses TRBV19 and TRBJ2-5; 7 positions agree with TRBD1. Germline V gene data show CDR1 as LNHDA and CDR2 as SQIVND (reference sequence). CDR3 length: 13 amino acids. Germline trimming cut 3 bases from V and 5 bases from J; bases unmatched to any gene: 3. CDR3: CASSMRGLETQYF. CDR3 in DNA: TGTGCCAGTAGTATGAGGGGGCTGGAGACCCAGTACTTC.

The rearrangement joins TRBV5-6 to TRBJ1-2, with 7 bases identical to TRBD1. Germline loops: CDR1 SGHDT, CDR2 YYEEEE. V dropped 0 bases and J dropped 2; count of bases not matched to a gene: 4. The CDR3 covers 15 residues. The CDR3 protein is CASSLGGQINYGYTF. CDR3 DNA: TGTGCCAGCAGCTTGGGGGGACAGATAAACTATGGCTACACCTTC.

A single count supports this clone. The chain has TRBV30 and TRBJ1-2; 10 bases are a match to TRBD1. CDR3 length: 12 residues. Per germline, CDR1 GTSNPN and CDR2 SVGIG (reference sequence). Losses at the gene ends were 5 bases for V and 7 bases for J; bases not matched to a gene: 4. The CDR3 coding sequence is TGTGCCTGGGACAGGGGGCTCGGTGGCTACACCTTC. Translation: CAWDRGLGGYTF.

This clone was seen a few times. This chain joins TRBV6-6 and TRBJ1-3; the match to TRBD1 covers 7 bases. This CDR3 is built from 14 residues. Germline V gene lookup returns CDR1 MNHNY and CDR2 SVGAGI (reference sequence). V was clipped by 4 bases and J by 0 bases; unmatched bases: 0. The DNA of the CDR3 is TGTGCCAGCAGTTGGACAGGCTCTGGAAACACCATATATTTT. Amino acid sequence: CASSWTGSGNTIYF.

J is TRBJ1-2 and V is TRBV12-5; D gene ambiguous. Trimming pared 1 base from V and 4 bases from J, leaving 10 bases between. CDR3 length: 14 amino acids. The germline V gene has CDR1 LGHNT and CDR2 FRNRAP. In DNA form, the CDR3 reads TGTGCTAGTGGTTTGGGGGCTGAGATCTATGGCTACACCTTC. Residues: CASGLGAEIYGYTF.

In its sample, this clone was seen once. This rearrangement joins TRBV9 to TRBJ2-7, with 8 bases identical to TRBD2. There are 15 residues in the CDR3. V shed 4 bases and J 2 bases; nucleotides not matched to a gene: 8. Germline CDR1 reads SGDLS; CDR2 reads YYNGEE. The CDR3 region is CASSPRGGATYEQYF. The CDR3 region has the DNA TGTGCCAGCAGCCCCCGGGGGGGCGCCACCTACGAGCAGTACTTC.

The chain joins TRBV5-4 to TRBJ2-5, with TRBD2 matching 7 bases. The V and J ends lost 1 base and 1 base, in that order; junction bases with no gene match: 7. CDR3 length: 16 amino acids. Germline V gene sequence: CDR1 SGHNT, CDR2 YYREEE (reference sequence). The CDR3 nucleotides are TGTGCCAGCAGCTTGCAGCGGGGCGCTATCCAAGAGACCCAGTACTTC. Its translation: CASSLQRGAIQETQYF.

The V and J genes are TRBV28 and TRBJ2-1; D may be TRBD2 (6 bases). The CDR3 runs 17 residues. V was cut by 5 bases and J by 6 bases, with 23 bases left in between. The V gene's germline CDR1 is MDHEN and CDR2 SYDVKM. In nucleotides, the CDR3 is TGTGCCAGCAGTCCATCTACCGGGACTGCGGCATTCAATGAGCAGTTCTTC. Translated, it gives CASSPSTGTAAFNEQFF. Drawing the rest from reference TRBV28 and TRBJ2-1, the complete variable domain is DVKVTQSSRYLVKRTGEKVFLECVQDMDHENMFWYRQDPGLGLRLIYFSYDVKMKEKGDIPEGYSVSREKKERFSLILESASTNQTSMYLCASSPSTGTAAFNEQFFGPGTRLTVL.

The V call is TRBV7-9, the J call TRBJ1-2; no clear D. Per the germline V gene, CDR1 is SEHNR and CDR2 is FQNEAQ (reference sequence). Trimming cost V 4 bases and J 1 base, with 7 bases left between them. This CDR3 has 13 residues. The CDR3 protein is CASSSPGNYGYTF. CDR3 sequence (DNA): TGTGCCAGCAGCTCCCCGGGTAACTATGGCTACACCTTC.

In this sample, this clone turned up once. The rearrangement joins TRBV6-6 to TRBJ2-1; 8 bases are a match to TRBD2. V was clipped by 0 bases and J by 7 bases; unmatched bases: 8. The CDR3 has 16 amino acids. Looked up from germline, CDR1 is MNHNY and CDR2 is SVGAGI (reference sequence). CDR3 DNA sequence: TGTGCCAGCAGTTACTCAGCGGGGGCCGCCGAAAATGAGCAGTTCTTC. This codes for CASSYSAGAAENEQFF.

In regard to this clone: At one end the junction does not follow the germline gene, possibly because of a read error. The chain employs TRBV29-1 and TRBJ1-2; D remains ambiguous. Germline values: CDR1 SQVTM, CDR2 ANQGSEA. The CDR3 has 12 residues. The CDR3 DNA reads as TGCAGCGTCGAAGGACTGAACTATGGCTACACCTTC. It translates to CSVEGLNYGYTF.

This clone was recorded a few times. In DNA, the CDR3 is TGTGCCAGCAGTGAAGACAGTCCTTACAATGAGCAGTTCTTC. It translates to CASSEDSPYNEQFF. The chain recombines TRBV2 with TRBJ2-1; D is uncertain. CDR1 and CDR2 (germline): SNHLY, FYNNEI. V was shortened by 1 base and J by 4 bases, with 8 bases between the two germline ends. The length of the CDR3 is 14 residues. The entire variable domain, with the rest obtained from reference TRBV2 and TRBJ2-1, is as follows: EPEVTQTPSHQVTQMGQEVILRCVPISNHLYFYWYRQILGQKVEFLVSFYNNEISEKSEIFDDQFSVERPDGSNFTLKIRSTKLEDSAMYFCASSEDSPYNEQFFGPGTRLTVL.